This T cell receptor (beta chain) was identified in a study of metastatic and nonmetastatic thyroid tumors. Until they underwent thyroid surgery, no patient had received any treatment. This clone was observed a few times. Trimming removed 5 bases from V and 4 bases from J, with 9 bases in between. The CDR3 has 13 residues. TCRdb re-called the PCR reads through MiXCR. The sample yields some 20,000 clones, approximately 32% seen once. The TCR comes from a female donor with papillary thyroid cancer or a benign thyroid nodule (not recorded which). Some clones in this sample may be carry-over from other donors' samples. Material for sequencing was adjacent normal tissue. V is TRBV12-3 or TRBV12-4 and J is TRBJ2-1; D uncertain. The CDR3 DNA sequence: TGTGCCAGCAGTCTCCGTAGGTACAATGAGCAGTTCTTC. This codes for CASSLRRYNEQFF.